The present T cell receptor beta chain was sequenced within a study of blood T cell repertoires in COVID-19. Study information: COVID-19 samples, acute and convalescent, were from the United States, Italy and Spain. T cells, B-cell-depleted T cells, or PBMCs supplied cDNA or gDNA.

This CDR3 is 15 amino acids long. The germline CDR1 and CDR2 sequences are GTSNPN and SVGIG (reference sequence). Trimming took off 1 base at V and 0 bases at J, with 11 bases between the two ends. While infection was still active, Seattle patients were enrolled and then followed longitudinally. Produced via immunoSEQ multiplex PCR; TCRdb's table is partial and in-frame only. In the table there are about 160,000 clones, 65% to 90% of which are singletons. The TCR comes from a woman aged 35 to 49 with COVID-19, enrolled during active disease. The source material was peripheral blood. The chain uses TRBV30 and TRBJ2-3; perhaps TRBD2 as D (6 bases). CDR3 sequence: CAWSGTSKSTDTQYF. The CDR3 DNA reads as TGTGCCTGGAGTGGTACTAGCAAGAGCACAGATACGCAGTATTTT.